These T cell receptor beta chains were read from a single sample in a study of blood T cells in healthy people across ages. TCRdb analysed the 5' RACE reads with MiXCR anew, one entry per CDR3 protein. Of approximately 1.5 million distinct CDR3 sequences listed, about 35% are singletons. The material sequenced was blood. All receptors come from a woman younger than 45 in good health. Both conserved end residues are part of each CDR3. The order of the fields is CDR3 length, V gene, J gene, D gene, clone size, CDR3 protein, CDR3 DNA. D genes are given only for firm matches. Size values are once, few and many counts, or a class for expanded clones, and some rows have none.

>14|TRBV30|TRBJ2-7|TRBD2|.
CAWSVLAGGLEQYF
TGTGCCTGGAGTGTATTGGCGGGAGGACTCGAGCAGTACTTC
>16|TRBV12-3/TRBV12-4|TRBJ2-1|TRBD2|.
CASSAISTSGKNEQFF
TGTGCCAGCAGTGCCATATCGACTAGCGGGAAAAATGAGCAGTTCTTC
>14|TRBV9|TRBJ1-2|.|few
CASSLSGRAGGYTF
TGTGCCAGCAGCCTATCGGGGAGGGCAGGCGGCTACACCTTC
>14|TRBV4-1|TRBJ2-5|.|many
CASSPLEVEETQYF
TGCGCCAGCAGCCCCTTAGAGGTTGAAGAGACCCAGTACTTC
>16|TRBV20-1|TRBJ1-1|TRBD1|.
CSARDLIGTGETEAFF
TGCAGTGCTAGAGACCTCATAGGGACAGGGGAGACTGAAGCTTTCTTT
>12|TRBV6-6|TRBJ2-7|.|.
CASSARVDEQYF
TGTGCCAGCAGCGCCAGGGTTGACGAGCAGTACTTC
>15|TRBV19|TRBJ1-2|.|.
CASSMVQTGSDGYTF
TGTGCCAGTAGTATGGTTCAGACAGGTTCTGATGGCTACACCTTC
>14|TRBV20-1|TRBJ2-4|TRBD2|.
CSAPKRGGRFEQYF
TGCAGTGCTCCCAAGCGGGGGGGCCGTTTTGAGCAGTACTTC
>12|TRBV9|TRBJ2-7|.|.
CTSSVAPYEQYF
TGTACCAGCAGCGTAGCTCCGTACGAGCAGTACTTC
>14|TRBV20-1|TRBJ1-5|.|few
CSATDSRRDQPQHF
TGCAGTGCGACGGACAGCAGACGCGATCAGCCCCAGCATTTT
>12|TRBV7-9|TRBJ1-1|.|.
CASSSSRGEAFF
TGTGCCAGCAGCTCTTCAAGAGGTGAAGCTTTCTTT
>10|TRBV20-1|TRBJ1-2|.|many
CSARKDGYTF
TGCAGTGCTAGAAAGGATGGCTACACCTTC
>15|TRBV28|TRBJ1-1|.|.
CASSFGAGTNTEAFF
TGTGCCAGCAGTTTCGGGGCAGGGACGAACACTGAAGCTTTCTTT
>16|TRBV7-9|TRBJ1-2|TRBD1|.
CASSYTGTGGSYGYTF
TGTGCCAGCAGCTATACCGGGACAGGGGGTTCCTATGGCTACACCTTC
>14|TRBV2|TRBJ2-7|.|few
CASGPGGPTYEQYF
TGTGCCAGCGGCCCCGGGGGCCCTACATACGAGCAGTACTTC
>16|TRBV4-1|TRBJ2-2|.|few
CASSQPGTVRTGELFF
TGCGCCAGCAGCCAACCCGGGACCGTCCGCACCGGGGAGCTGTTTTTT
>16|TRBV20-1|TRBJ2-3|.|.
CSARDSESGITDTQYF
TGCAGTGCTAGAGATTCTGAAAGCGGTATCACAGATACGCAGTATTTT
>13|TRBV12-3/TRBV12-4|TRBJ1-2|TRBD1|many
CASSPGQGIGYTF
TGTGCCAGCAGTCCGGGACAGGGGATCGGCTACACCTTC
>15|TRBV2|TRBJ1-1|TRBD1|.
CASSSTGGLTTEAFF
TGTGCCAGCAGTTCCACAGGGGGTCTTACCACTGAAGCTTTCTTT
>14|TRBV6-2/TRBV6-3|TRBJ2-1|.|.
CASSFRGYDNEQFF
TGTGCTAGCAGTTTCCGTGGGTACGACAATGAGCAGTTCTTC
>16|TRBV20-1|TRBJ2-3|.|.
CSAPHGPSVGTDTQYF
TGCAGTGCCCCTCACGGCCCGTCGGTTGGGACAGATACGCAGTATTTT
>13|TRBV20-1|TRBJ2-7|.|.
CSAPGLLSYEQYF
TGCAGTGCTCCGGGACTGCTCTCCTACGAGCAGTACTTC
>15|TRBV27|TRBJ1-2|.|.
CASHPGPKKGYDYTF
TGTGCCAGTCATCCGGGACCGAAGAAGGGCTATGACTACACCTTC
>15|TRBV10-2|TRBJ1-2|.|.
CASSVERGGGTGYTF
TGCGCCAGCAGTGTCGAAAGAGGAGGGGGAACCGGCTACACCTTC
>15|TRBV25-1|TRBJ2-3|TRBD2|.
CASSELGTTTDTQYF
TGTGCCAGCAGTGAATTAGGGACTACCACAGATACGCAGTATTTT
>12|TRBV12-5|TRBJ2-3|.|.
CASGARADTQYF
TGTGCTAGTGGTGCACGGGCAGATACGCAGTATTTT
>14|TRBV15|TRBJ2-7|TRBD1|.
CATSRDRGFREQYF
TGTGCCACCAGCCGCGACAGGGGGTTTCGGGAGCAGTACTTC
>16|TRBV18|TRBJ2-7|TRBD1|.
CASSQNRDRVSYEQYF
TGTGCCAGCTCACAGAACCGGGACAGGGTCTCCTACGAGCAGTACTTC
>15|TRBV20-1|TRBJ2-1|TRBD2|few
CSATERLAGVNEQFF
TGCAGTGCCACCGAGCGGCTAGCGGGAGTCAATGAGCAGTTCTTC
>15|TRBV6-6|TRBJ1-1|.|.
CAQDRRGPMNTEAFF
TGTGCTCAAGACCGACGGGGTCCCATGAACACTGAAGCTTTCTTT
>18|TRBV7-9|TRBJ1-5|TRBD1|.
CASSLGRPGQGLGQPRHF
TGTGCCAGCAGCTTAGGAAGGCCGGGACAGGGTTTAGGTCAGCCCCGGCATTTT
>16|TRBV20-1|TRBJ2-7|.|.
CSARDPGAGGSHEQYF
TGCAGTGCTAGAGATCCGGGTGCAGGAGGGAGCCACGAGCAGTACTTC
>15|TRBV3-1|TRBJ2-7|.|.
CASSLDRDSSYEQYF
TGTGCCAGCAGCCTCGACCGGGACTCATCCTACGAGCAGTACTTC
>15|TRBV20-1|TRBJ2-5|.|.
CSAHKGTVKWETQYF
TGCAGTGCGCATAAAGGGACCGTCAAGTGGGAGACCCAGTACTTC
>17|TRBV9|TRBJ2-1|TRBD2|few
CASSEGLAGGPHNEQFF
TGTGCCAGCAGCGAGGGACTAGCGGGAGGGCCCCACAATGAGCAGTTCTTC
>16|TRBV4-1|TRBJ2-7|TRBD2|.
CASSQEKRGGTYEQYF
TGCGCCAGCAGCCAAGAAAAGCGGGGGGGGACCTACGAGCAGTACTTC
>13|TRBV29-1|TRBJ1-3|TRBD1|.
CSVKTGGGNTIYF
TGCAGCGTTAAGACAGGGGGTGGAAACACCATATATTTT
>15|TRBV6-2/TRBV6-3|TRBJ2-7|TRBD2|few
CASRGLAGNTYEQYF
TGTGCCAGCAGAGGACTAGCGGGCAACACCTACGAGCAGTACTTC
>15|TRBV2|TRBJ2-5|TRBD2|.
CASSGITSGQGTQYF
TGTGCCAGCAGTGGTATTACTAGCGGGCAAGGGACCCAGTACTTC
>15|TRBV20-1|TRBJ2-3|TRBD2|.
CSAGGLAGETDTQYF
TGCAGTGCTGGGGGACTAGCGGGAGAGACAGATACGCAGTATTTT
>15|TRBV9|TRBJ2-3|.|.
CASSVGVLSTDTQYF
TGTGCCAGCAGCGTAGGGGTCCTAAGCACAGATACGCAGTATTTT